This TCR beta chain was identified during a study of cytomegalovirus exposure and HLA in healthy donors. As concerns this clone: What it binds is not known.

Assay: immunoSEQ multiplex PCR; the TCRdb copy retains only in-frame clones and omits some. This table has 250,000 to 300,000 clones, approximately 86% appearing once. General study results and limits: Under in vitro conditions, a few CMV-associated chains were confirmed as specific for CMV antigens. There were some public TCRs occurring in many donors, but most TCR sequences were rare.

This CDR3 is 14 amino acids long. Germline V gives CDR1 SGDLS, CDR2 YYNGEE. Trimming cost V 0 bases and J 6 bases, with 11 bases left between them. The TCR was taken from a woman under 30 in good health and CMV-seronegative. The chain employs TRBV9 and TRBJ2-3; D is perhaps TRBD2 (6 bases). What was sequenced was PBMCs. The chain's CDR3 is CASSVELAPDTQYF. CDR3 sequence (DNA): TGTGCCAGCAGCGTAGAACTAGCCCCGGATACGCAGTATTTT.